These T cell receptor beta chains were read from a single sample in a study of T cell repertoires in cytomegalovirus infection. TCRdb analysed the reads with MiXCR anew, one entry per CDR3 protein. The sample lists 450,000 to 600,000 distinct CDR3 sequences, approximately 10% occurring once. The sample consisted of PBMCs. These receptors all come from a human donor in good health (CMV status not recorded). Some clones in this sample may be carry-over from other donors' samples. Both conserved end residues are part of each CDR3. Fields, in order: clone size, J gene, D gene, V gene, CDR3 DNA, CDR3 protein. The D gene is left open where the match is weak. Only part of the rows carry a size: once, few, many, or a class if the clone is expanded.

clone size: once
J gene: TRBJ1-5
D gene: NA
V gene: TRBV3-1
CDR3 DNA: TGTGCCAGCAGCCAAGCTTACGGGGGCGATCAGCCCCAGCATTTT
CDR3 protein: CASSQAYGGDQPQHF

clone size: many
J gene: TRBJ2-3
D gene: NA
V gene: TRBV7-8
CDR3 DNA: TGTGCCAGCAGCTTAGCCCAGGGAACCACAGATACGCAGTATTTT
CDR3 protein: CASSLAQGTTDTQYF

clone size: NA
J gene: TRBJ2-2
D gene: NA
V gene: TRBV18
CDR3 DNA: TGTGCCAGCTCACCACGGCCGGGGATCACCGGGGAGCTGTTTTTT
CDR3 protein: CASSPRPGITGELFF

clone size: many
J gene: TRBJ2-1
D gene: TRBD1
V gene: TRBV18
CDR3 DNA: TGTGCCAGCTCACAACAGGGGGATGAGCAGTTCTTC
CDR3 protein: CASSQQGDEQFF

clone size: many
J gene: TRBJ1-5
D gene: NA
V gene: TRBV7-9
CDR3 DNA: TGTGCCAGCAGCCCCCCGGAGGGCGATCAGCCCCAGCATTTT
CDR3 protein: CASSPPEGDQPQHF

clone size: NA
J gene: TRBJ2-3
D gene: TRBD2
V gene: TRBV2
CDR3 DNA: TGTGCCAGCAATGTCCGCAGGGAGGGTCCTAGCACAGATACGCAGTATTTT
CDR3 protein: CASNVRREGPSTDTQYF

clone size: many
J gene: TRBJ2-7
D gene: NA
V gene: TRBV12-3/TRBV12-4
CDR3 DNA: TGTGCCAGCAAGAAGGGTCCAGCCCGGCACTTC
CDR3 protein: CASKKGPARHF

clone size: many
J gene: TRBJ2-1
D gene: TRBD2
V gene: TRBV29-1
CDR3 DNA: TGCAGCGTTGGGTCTAGCGGGGGCCTCTACAATGAGCAGTTCTTC
CDR3 protein: CSVGSSGGLYNEQFF

clone size: NA
J gene: TRBJ2-7
D gene: TRBD1
V gene: TRBV28
CDR3 DNA: TGTGCCAGCAGACCAACAGGGGAAAGCTACGAGCAGTACTTC
CDR3 protein: CASRPTGESYEQYF

clone size: many
J gene: TRBJ2-3
D gene: NA
V gene: TRBV14
CDR3 DNA: TGTGCCAGCAGCCAAGATATGGGGGGCACAAATACGCAGTATTTT
CDR3 protein: CASSQDMGGTNTQYF

clone size: many
J gene: TRBJ1-2
D gene: NA
V gene: TRBV7-6
CDR3 DNA: TGTGCCAGCAGCTTGGGGACGGAGAACTATGGCTACACCTTC
CDR3 protein: CASSLGTENYGYTF

clone size: many
J gene: TRBJ1-4
D gene: NA
V gene: TRBV4-2
CDR3 DNA: TGTGCCAGCAGCCAAGTACAGGGTGCAACTAATGAAAAACTGTTTTTT
CDR3 protein: CASSQVQGATNEKLFF

clone size: many
J gene: TRBJ1-2
D gene: NA
V gene: TRBV5-4
CDR3 DNA: TGTGCCAGCAGCTTGGACCCAGGCGACGGGGACTATGGCTACACCTTC
CDR3 protein: CASSLDPGDGDYGYTF

clone size: many
J gene: TRBJ2-3
D gene: NA
V gene: TRBV5-5
CDR3 DNA: TGTGCCAGCAGCTTGGAGAGTAGAAGAGTCCCAGATACGCAGTATTTT
CDR3 protein: CASSLESRRVPDTQYF

clone size: NA
J gene: TRBJ2-1
D gene: NA
V gene: TRBV18
CDR3 DNA: TGTGCCAGTTCCCCTGACCAGGCCTACAATGAGCAGTTCTTC
CDR3 protein: CASSPDQAYNEQFF

clone size: few
J gene: TRBJ1-6
D gene: NA
V gene: TRBV5-1
CDR3 DNA: TGCGCCAGCAGCTCGACCGGGCCTCTCAATTCACCCCTCCACTTT
CDR3 protein: CASSSTGPLNSPLHF

clone size: many
J gene: TRBJ2-3
D gene: NA
V gene: TRBV7-6
CDR3 DNA: TGTGCCAGCAGCCCTGCTGCAGTGGGTGAGCAGTATTTT
CDR3 protein: CASSPAAVGEQYF

clone size: many
J gene: TRBJ1-1
D gene: NA
V gene: TRBV7-9
CDR3 DNA: TGTGCCAGCAGCGGGACCTTCAGGGCTTCTCACACTGAAGCTTTCTTT
CDR3 protein: CASSGTFRASHTEAFF

clone size: NA
J gene: TRBJ2-1
D gene: TRBD2
V gene: TRBV7-3
CDR3 DNA: TGTGCCAGCAGCCAAGCGGGATGGCGAAATGAGCAGTTCTTC
CDR3 protein: CASSQAGWRNEQFF

clone size: many
J gene: TRBJ1-1
D gene: NA
V gene: TRBV6-1
CDR3 DNA: TGTGCCAGCAGTTCTACCATCGGCATGAACACTGAAGCTTTCTTT
CDR3 protein: CASSSTIGMNTEAFF

clone size: many
J gene: TRBJ2-5
D gene: NA
V gene: TRBV15
CDR3 DNA: TGTGCCACCAGCCCCCGGGGGGAGACCCAGTACTTC
CDR3 protein: CATSPRGETQYF

clone size: few
J gene: TRBJ1-2
D gene: TRBD1
V gene: TRBV2
CDR3 DNA: TGTGCCAGCAGTCCTTCCATTACAGGGGCTGGCTACACCTTC
CDR3 protein: CASSPSITGAGYTF

clone size: few
J gene: TRBJ2-1
D gene: TRBD2
V gene: TRBV9
CDR3 DNA: TGTGCCAGCAGCGTTTCGGGGGGGGACTACAATGAGCAGTTCTTC
CDR3 protein: CASSVSGGDYNEQFF

clone size: few
J gene: TRBJ1-2
D gene: NA
V gene: TRBV20-1
CDR3 DNA: TGCAGTGCTAGACCATGGACAGACCTCTATGGCTACACCTTC
CDR3 protein: CSARPWTDLYGYTF

clone size: many
J gene: TRBJ1-1
D gene: NA
V gene: TRBV6-5
CDR3 DNA: TGTGCCAGCAGTTACAGGAACACTGAAGCTTTCTTT
CDR3 protein: CASSYRNTEAFF

clone size: few
J gene: TRBJ2-6
D gene: NA
V gene: TRBV20-1
CDR3 DNA: TGCGGACTCAGTTACTCTGGGGCCAACGTCCTGACTTTC
CDR3 protein: CGLSYSGANVLTF

clone size: many
J gene: TRBJ2-2
D gene: TRBD2
V gene: TRBV6-1
CDR3 DNA: TGTGCCAGCGGACTAGCGGGGTCGTACGTCGCGAACACCGGGGAGCTGTTTTTT
CDR3 protein: CASGLAGSYVANTGELFF

clone size: NA
J gene: TRBJ2-5
D gene: TRBD1
V gene: TRBV2
CDR3 DNA: TGTGCCAGTGCTCCCGGGACAGGGCAAGAGACCCAGTACTTC
CDR3 protein: CASAPGTGQETQYF

clone size: NA
J gene: TRBJ1-1
D gene: NA
V gene: TRBV20-1
CDR3 DNA: TGCAGTGCTAGAAGGCCCCCCATGAACACTGAAGCTTTCTTT
CDR3 protein: CSARRPPMNTEAFF

clone size: many
J gene: TRBJ1-3
D gene: TRBD1
V gene: TRBV28
CDR3 DNA: TGTGCCAGCAGTTCCCGGGACAGCCCTTACGGAAACACCATATATTTT
CDR3 protein: CASSSRDSPYGNTIYF

clone size: NA
J gene: TRBJ1-2
D gene: NA
V gene: TRBV14
CDR3 DNA: TGTGCCAGCAGCCAAATCCAGGGCCTTGGCTATGGCTACACCTTC
CDR3 protein: CASSQIQGLGYGYTF

clone size: many
J gene: TRBJ2-2
D gene: NA
V gene: TRBV20-1
CDR3 DNA: TGCAGTGCCCGACAGGTCGGAGGGGAGCTGTTTTTT
CDR3 protein: CSARQVGGELFF

clone size: NA
J gene: TRBJ2-6
D gene: NA
V gene: TRBV5-6
CDR3 DNA: TGTGCCAGCAGCTCAGGGGTGTCTGGGGCCAACGTCCTGACTTTC
CDR3 protein: CASSSGVSGANVLTF

clone size: many
J gene: TRBJ1-2
D gene: TRBD1
V gene: TRBV7-6
CDR3 DNA: TGTGCCAGCAGCCCGGACAGGGGACCTTCTGGCTACACCTTC
CDR3 protein: CASSPDRGPSGYTF

clone size: many
J gene: TRBJ2-5
D gene: TRBD2
V gene: TRBV6-2/TRBV6-3
CDR3 DNA: TGTGCCAGCAGTTATTTGGGCGGGGGGGCCGACCAAGAGACCCAGTACTTC
CDR3 protein: CASSYLGGGADQETQYF

clone size: many
J gene: TRBJ2-7
D gene: NA
V gene: TRBV6-2/TRBV6-3
CDR3 DNA: TGTGCCAGCAGCTTCCGGGAGAACTACGAGCAGTACTTC
CDR3 protein: CASSFRENYEQYF

clone size: many
J gene: TRBJ2-2
D gene: TRBD1
V gene: TRBV28
CDR3 DNA: TGTGCCAGCAGACAGACTCGGGACAGGACGAACACCGGGGAGCTGTTTTTT
CDR3 protein: CASRQTRDRTNTGELFF

clone size: few
J gene: TRBJ2-5
D gene: NA
V gene: TRBV11-3
CDR3 DNA: TGTGCCAGCAGCGCCGTACCGGAGACCCAGTACTTC
CDR3 protein: CASSAVPETQYF

clone size: NA
J gene: TRBJ1-5
D gene: NA
V gene: TRBV18
CDR3 DNA: TGTGCCAGCTCACCACCGGGGAGGGGTGATCAGCCCCAGCATTTT
CDR3 protein: CASSPPGRGDQPQHF